This record looks at one T cell receptor beta chain sequence and its context. The record originates from a study of blood T cell repertoires in COVID-19. Study details: Samples taken during acute and convalescent COVID-19 were collected in the United States, Italy and Spain. PBMCs, B-cell-depleted T cells, or T cells provided the cDNA or gDNA that made up the material.

Original data processing: How many nucleated cells were present was estimated from reference gene primer amplification. Measured with immunoSEQ multiplex PCR; TCRdb has only the in-frame clones, and not every one. V and J calls and clone size are as listed in that table; D and trimming were resolved from the DNA. The repertoire consists of 130,000 or so clones, with about 83% occurring once and the leading ten covering roughly 15%. The CDR3 is made up of 12 amino acids. Germline V gene sequence: CDR1 SGHAT, CDR2 FQNNGV. Trimming shortened V by 0 bases and J by 9 bases, and 6 bases separated the two germline ends.

This TCR was sampled from a man in his fifties or sixties with acute or convalescent COVID-19. The rearrangement joins TRBV11-2 to TRBJ2-1; D gene ambiguous. The sample consisted of peripheral blood. The CDR3 DNA reads TGTGCCAGCAGCTTAGACAGAGGTGAGCAGTTCTTC. Amino acid sequence: CASSLDRGEQFF.